The present entry profiles one T cell receptor (beta chain) with its context. The antigen it binds to is not known. Base qualities were left out, and no much larger clone turns up one base away. To prepare the library, the immunoSEQ multiplex PCR assay was applied. The hsTCRB Kit was used according to the manufacturer's protocol to amplify rearranged TCR beta chain sequences. TCRB libraries were sequenced on an Illumina MiSeq. As for how the authors treated the data: The kit vendor's proprietary platform handled demultiplexing, trimming and gene mapping. In TCRdb, the immuneACCESS table is reduced to in-frame sequences with V and J assigned. These tables do not hold every clone; where another copy was compared, an unresolved V gene accounts for under half, and the others remain unexplained. V, J and clone size derive from that table, while D and trimming were established from the DNA sequence. The sample table records about 32,000 clones; approximately 78% of these occur just once. Jointly, the top ten make up 10% to 12% of the sample.

These data belong to a study of a mutant IDH1 vaccine in newly diagnosed glioma (dated by TCRdb to the early 2020s). Concerning the study at large: Vaccination was initiated 4-6 weeks after radiotherapy alone, or concurrently with temozolomide cycles in the chemotherapy-containing groups. Of the 25 to 40 patients who were treated, about 60% were male and about 40% were female, and the mean age was roughly 40 years. Before enrollment, most patients had been given radiochemotherapy with temozolomide as standard therapy, while the rest had received either radiotherapy alone or temozolomide alone. The week-35 safety follow-up was designated visit V12, and the week-47 end of study was designated visit V13. Peripheral blood samples were drawn at six visits, namely V03 (baseline), V05, V07, V10, V12 and V13. For exploratory analyses, about 25 treated patients had longitudinal TCRB deep sequencing done wherever samples were available.

V and J are truncated by 5 bases and 1 base respectively, leaving an intervening sequence of 9 bases. As encoded in the germline V gene, CDR1 is MNHEY while CDR2 is SVGAGI. Inclusive of the bounding cysteine and phenylalanine, the CDR3 is 15 residues long. Only the CDR3 part of the read is kept: 45 bases, read in frame from the first base. Taken with the paper, the label for time point translates to: week 35, safety follow-up. A 20-mer mutant IDH1 peptide at 300 micrograms in Montanide made up each vaccine dose, which was injected subcutaneously together with topical imiquimod. Eight vaccinations were administered to patients in weeks 1, 3, 5, 7, 11, 15, 19 and 23, corresponding to visits V03 through V10. All donors had newly diagnosed IDH1-mutant astrocytomas of WHO grade 3 or 4 that showed loss of nuclear ATRX. The samples were drawn from NOA16, a multicentre, single-arm, open-label phase I trial in Germany that tested a mutant IDH1 peptide vaccine in humans for the first time. The DNeasy Blood and Tissue Kit was used to extract genomic DNA from EDTA blood for TCRB sequencing.

Broad study findings and their caveats: Selection of PBMC samples for TCRB deep sequencing was based on availability. Immune responses induced by the vaccine were seen in 90% to 95% of patients across multiple MHC alleles. No apparent relationship was observed between pseudoprogression and alterations in the top peripheral T cell clonotypes detected by TCRB sequencing. It was noted by the authors that analyses of patient blood samples could not be reproduced owing to sample limitations.

The clonotype comes from a woman in her 40s with glioma. The sample in question was PBMCs, obtained from a glioma patient whose treatment included an IDH1 peptide vaccine. The sequence joins TRBV6-5 to TRBJ2-6, with the D gene call left open. The CDR3 has the sequence CASSLVVSGANVLTF. The sequence in DNA is TGTGCCAGCAGTCTAGTTGTTTCTGGGGCCAACGTCCTGACTTTC.